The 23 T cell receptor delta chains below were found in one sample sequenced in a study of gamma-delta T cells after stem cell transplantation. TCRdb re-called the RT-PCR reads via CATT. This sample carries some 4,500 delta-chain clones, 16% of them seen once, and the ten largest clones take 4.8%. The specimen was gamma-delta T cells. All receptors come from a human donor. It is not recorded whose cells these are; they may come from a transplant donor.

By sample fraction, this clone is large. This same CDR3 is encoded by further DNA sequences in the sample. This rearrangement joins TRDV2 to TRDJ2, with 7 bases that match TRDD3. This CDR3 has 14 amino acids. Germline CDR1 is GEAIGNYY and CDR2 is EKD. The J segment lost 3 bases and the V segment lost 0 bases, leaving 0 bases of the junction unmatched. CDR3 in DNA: TGTGCCTGTGACACCTGGGGGATGACAGCACAACTCTTCTTT. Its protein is CACDTWGMTAQLFF.

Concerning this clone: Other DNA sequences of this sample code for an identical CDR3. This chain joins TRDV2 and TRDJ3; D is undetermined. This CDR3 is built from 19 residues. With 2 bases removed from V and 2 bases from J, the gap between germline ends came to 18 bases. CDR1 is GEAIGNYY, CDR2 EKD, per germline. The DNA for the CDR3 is TGTGCCTGTGACAATACCCTTGCCGGGGCAACCTGGGACACCCGACAGATGTTTTTC. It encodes CACDNTLAGATWDTRQMFF.

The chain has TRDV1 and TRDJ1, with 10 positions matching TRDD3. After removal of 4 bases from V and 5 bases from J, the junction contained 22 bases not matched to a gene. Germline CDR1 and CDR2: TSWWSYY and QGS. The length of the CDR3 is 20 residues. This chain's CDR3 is CALGALPPTTGGWACDKLIF. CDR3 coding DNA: TGTGCTCTTGGGGCCCTCCCTCCTACTACTGGGGGATGGGCTTGTGATAAACTCATCTTT.

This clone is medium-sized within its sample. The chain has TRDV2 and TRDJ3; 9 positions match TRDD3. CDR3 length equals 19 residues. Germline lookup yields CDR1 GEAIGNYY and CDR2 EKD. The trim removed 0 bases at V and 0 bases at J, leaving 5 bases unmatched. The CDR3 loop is CACDTGYWGSSWDTRQMFF. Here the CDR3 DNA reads TGTGCCTGTGACACCGGCTACTGGGGGAGCTCCTGGGACACCCGACAGATGTTTTTC.

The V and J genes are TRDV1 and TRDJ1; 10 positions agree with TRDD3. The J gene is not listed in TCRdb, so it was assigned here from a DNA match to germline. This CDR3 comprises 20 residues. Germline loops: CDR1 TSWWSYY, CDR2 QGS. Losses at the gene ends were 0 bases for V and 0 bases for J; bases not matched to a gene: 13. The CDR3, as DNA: TGTGCTCTTGGGGAACTAGGCCTAGGGGGGATACGAGAAGACACCGATAAACTCATCTTT. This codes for CALGELGLGGIREDTDKLIF.

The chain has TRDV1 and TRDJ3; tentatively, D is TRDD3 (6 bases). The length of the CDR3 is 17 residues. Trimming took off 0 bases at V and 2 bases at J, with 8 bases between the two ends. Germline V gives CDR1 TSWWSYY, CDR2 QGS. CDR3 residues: CALGELLGTWDTRQMFF. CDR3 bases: TGTGCTCTTGGGGAACTGCTGGGGACCTGGGACACCCGACAGATGTTTTTC.

CDR3 nucleotide sequence: TGTGCTATTGGGGACTGGACGGTCCGTCCTAAGCGGTCGGGGAGGACACTCATCTTT. This codes for CAIGDWTVRPKRSGRTLIF. There is no V gene call, and the J gene is TRDJ1; the table gives TRDD3 as D, unverified against the DNA. The CDR3 contains 19 residues.

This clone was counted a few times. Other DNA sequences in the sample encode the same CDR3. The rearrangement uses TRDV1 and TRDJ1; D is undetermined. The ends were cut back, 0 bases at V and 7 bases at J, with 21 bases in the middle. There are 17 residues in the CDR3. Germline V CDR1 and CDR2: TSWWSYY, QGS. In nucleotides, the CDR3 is TGTGCTCTTGGGGAACTAGGAGGCCCCATTTACTTCGCTAAACTCATCTTT. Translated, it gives CALGELGGPIYFAKLIF.

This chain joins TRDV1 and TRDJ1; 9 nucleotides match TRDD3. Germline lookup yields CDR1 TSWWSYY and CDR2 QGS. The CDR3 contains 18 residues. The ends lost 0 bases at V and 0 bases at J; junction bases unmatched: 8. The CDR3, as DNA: TGTGCTCTTGGGGAACTCGGGGATACGATAGGGTACACCGATAAACTCATCTTT. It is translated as CALGELGDTIGYTDKLIF.

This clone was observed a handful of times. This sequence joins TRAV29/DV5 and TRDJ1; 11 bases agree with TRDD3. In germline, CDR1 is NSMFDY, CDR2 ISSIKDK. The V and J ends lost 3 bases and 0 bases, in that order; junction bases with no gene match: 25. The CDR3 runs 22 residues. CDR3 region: CAAKPSGPRVGDTDVYTDKLIF. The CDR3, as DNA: TGTGCAGCAAAGCCCTCCGGCCCCCGGGTGGGGGATACGGACGTCTACACCGATAAACTCATCTTT. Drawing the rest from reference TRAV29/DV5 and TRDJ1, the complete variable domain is DQQVKQNSPSLSVQEGRISILNCDYTNSMFDYFLWYKKYPAEGPTFLISISSIKDKNEDGRFTVFLNKSAKHLSLHIVPSQPGDSAVYFCAAKPSGPRVGDTDVYTDKLIFGKGTRVTVEP.

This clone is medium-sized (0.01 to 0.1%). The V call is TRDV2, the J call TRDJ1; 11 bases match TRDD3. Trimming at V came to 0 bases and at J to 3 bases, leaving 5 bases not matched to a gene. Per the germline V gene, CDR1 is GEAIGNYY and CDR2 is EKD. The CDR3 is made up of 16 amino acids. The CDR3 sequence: CACDTGGGGYADKLIF. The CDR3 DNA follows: TGTGCCTGTGACACCGGAGGTGGGGGATACGCCGATAAACTCATCTTT.

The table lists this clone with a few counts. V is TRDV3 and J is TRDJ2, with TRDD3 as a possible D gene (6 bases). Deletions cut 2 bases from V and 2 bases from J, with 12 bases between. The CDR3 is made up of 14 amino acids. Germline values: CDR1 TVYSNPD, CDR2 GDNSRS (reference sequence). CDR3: CAFSFTGLTAQLFF. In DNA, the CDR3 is TGTGCCTTTTCATTTACTGGGTTGACAGCACAACTCTTCTTT.

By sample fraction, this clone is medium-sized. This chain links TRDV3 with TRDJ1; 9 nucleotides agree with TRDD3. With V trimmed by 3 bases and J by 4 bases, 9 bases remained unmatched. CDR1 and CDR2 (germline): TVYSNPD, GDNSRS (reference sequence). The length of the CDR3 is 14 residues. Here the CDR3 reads CALPPGGSVDKLIF. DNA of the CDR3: TGTGCCTTACCCCCTGGGGGATCGGTCGATAAACTCATCTTT.

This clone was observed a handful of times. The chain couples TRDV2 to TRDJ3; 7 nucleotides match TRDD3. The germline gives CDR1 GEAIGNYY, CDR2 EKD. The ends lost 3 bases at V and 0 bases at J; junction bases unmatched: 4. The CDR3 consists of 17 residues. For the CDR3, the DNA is TGTGCCTGTGACGTACTGGGGTCCTCCTGGGACACCCGACAGATGTTTTTC. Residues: CACDVLGSSWDTRQMFF.

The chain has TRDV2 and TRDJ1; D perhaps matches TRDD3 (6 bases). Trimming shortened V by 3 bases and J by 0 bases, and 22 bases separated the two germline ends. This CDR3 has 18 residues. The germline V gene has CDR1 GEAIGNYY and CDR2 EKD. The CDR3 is CACDPARPLRGNTDKLIF. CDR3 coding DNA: TGTGCCTGTGACCCCGCCAGACCCCTGCGGGGGAACACCGATAAACTCATCTTT.

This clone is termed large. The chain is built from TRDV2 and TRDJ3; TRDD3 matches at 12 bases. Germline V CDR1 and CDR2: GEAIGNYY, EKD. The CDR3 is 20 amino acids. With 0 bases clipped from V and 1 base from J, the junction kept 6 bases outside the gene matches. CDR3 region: CACDTGLGDTRSWDTRQMFF. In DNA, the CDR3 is TGTGCCTGTGACACCGGACTGGGGGATACCAGATCCTGGGACACCCGACAGATGTTTTTC.

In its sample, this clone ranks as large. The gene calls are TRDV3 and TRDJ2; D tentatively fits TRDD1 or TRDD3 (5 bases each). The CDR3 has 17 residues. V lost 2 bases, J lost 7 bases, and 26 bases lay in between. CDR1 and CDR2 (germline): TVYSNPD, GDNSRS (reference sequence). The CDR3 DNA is TGTGCCTTTCAGGGGAAGGCAGGGATCCCCAATAGAGCACAACTCTTCTTT. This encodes CAFQGKAGIPNRAQLFF.

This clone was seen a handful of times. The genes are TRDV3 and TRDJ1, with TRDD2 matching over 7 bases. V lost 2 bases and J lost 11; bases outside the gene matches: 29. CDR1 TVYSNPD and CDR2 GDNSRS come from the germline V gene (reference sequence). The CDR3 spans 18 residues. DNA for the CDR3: TGTGCCTTTCCCCTTTCCTACTTTTCACGGATGACCGAAGCCGGGCTCATCTTT. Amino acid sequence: CAFPLSYFSRMTEAGLIF.

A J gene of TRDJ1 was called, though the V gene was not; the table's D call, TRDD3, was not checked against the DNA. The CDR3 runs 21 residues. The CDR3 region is CAIGECTSCRKRRGEDDKLIF. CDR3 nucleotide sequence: TGTGCTATTGGGGAATGCACCTCCTGCCGAAAAAGACGGGGGGAAGACGATAAACTCATCTTT.

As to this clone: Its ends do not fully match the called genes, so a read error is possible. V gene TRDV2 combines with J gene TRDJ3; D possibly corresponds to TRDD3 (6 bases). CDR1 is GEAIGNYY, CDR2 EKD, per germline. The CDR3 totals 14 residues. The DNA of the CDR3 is TGCTCTGGGGATCCGCTCCTGGACACCCGACAGATGTTTTTC. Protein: CSGDPLLDTRQMFF.

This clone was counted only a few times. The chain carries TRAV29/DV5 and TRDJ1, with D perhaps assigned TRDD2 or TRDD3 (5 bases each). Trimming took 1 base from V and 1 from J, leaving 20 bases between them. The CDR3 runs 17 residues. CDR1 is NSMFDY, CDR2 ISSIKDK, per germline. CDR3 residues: CAASLPGLGTFTDKLIF. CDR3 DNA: TGTGCAGCAAGCCTTCCGGGGTTGGGGACCTTCACCGATAAACTCATCTTT.

CDR3 in DNA: TGTGCTCTTGGGGAACTGGTTCCTACAAGGGGGATACTACTTTACACCGATAAACTCATCTTT. This codes for CALGELVPTRGILLYTDKLIF. The chain couples TRDV1 to TRDJ1; 9 bases align to TRDD3. Trimming took 0 bases from V and 0 from J; bases not matched to a gene: 17. Germline CDR1 reads TSWWSYY; CDR2 reads QGS. CDR3 length equals 21 residues.

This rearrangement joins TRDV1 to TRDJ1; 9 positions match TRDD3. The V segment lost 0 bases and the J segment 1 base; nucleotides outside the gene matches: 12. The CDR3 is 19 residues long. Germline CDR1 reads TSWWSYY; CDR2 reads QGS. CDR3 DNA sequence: TGTGCTCTTGGGGAACTAGCATCGTCGGGGATACGTTCCACCGATAAACTCATCTTT. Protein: CALGELASSGIRSTDKLIF.